A selection of T cell receptor beta chains follows, all from one sample in a study of OX40 agonist ivuxolimab in advanced cancers. Repertoires were generated with immunoSEQ multiplex PCR, while TCRdb's copy carries only in-frame clones and drops some. The top ten clones hold roughly 0.89% of a sample with fewer than 80,000 clones, 85% of them seen once. The material sequenced was CD4+ or CD8+ T cells sorted from blood, taken in a trial of the OX40 agonist ivuxolimab. The receptors were sampled from an adult with an advanced solid tumor such as melanoma, head and neck, liver or kidney cancer. The CDR3 runs from the conserved cysteine through the conserved F or W. Fields, in order: clone size, V gene, D gene, J gene, CDR3 protein, CDR3 DNA. A D gene is named only where the DNA matches it firmly. Clone sizes are given selectively: once, few, many, or a class where the clone is expanded.

.	TRBV28	TRBD2	TRBJ2-3	CASSLTGGQDTQYF	TGTGCCAGCAGTTTGACGGGGGGGCAAGATACGCAGTATTTT
.	TRBV18	TRBD1	TRBJ2-5	CASSPLAQGVLETQYF	TGTGCCAGCTCACCCCTAGCACAGGGGGTTTTGGAGACCCAGTACTTC
.	TRBV14	TRBD1	TRBJ2-7	CASSIDRAREQYF	TGTGCCAGCAGCATTGACAGGGCACGGGAGCAGTACTTC
.	TRBV2	.	TRBJ2-7	CASSEWYSYEQYF	TGTGCCAGCAGTGAATGGTACTCCTACGAGCAGTACTTC
.	TRBV4-2	TRBD1	TRBJ1-2	CASSPGQVNYGYTF	TGTGCCAGCAGCCCGGGACAGGTTAACTATGGCTACACCTTC
.	TRBV18	.	TRBJ1-2	CASSPIPGEGGYTF	TGTGCCAGCTCACCAATCCCCGGAGAAGGGGGCTACACCTTC
.	TRBV7-2	.	TRBJ1-6	CASSLIKETPLHF	TGTGCCAGCAGCTTAATAAAAGAAACACCCCTCCACTTT
.	TRBV11-3	.	TRBJ2-1	CASSLDADMYKEFF	TGTGCCAGCAGCTTAGACGCTGACATGTATAAGGAGTTCTTC
.	TRBV5-1	TRBD1	TRBJ2-5	CASSSGDRGGETQYF	TGCGCCAGCAGCTCCGGGGACAGGGGTGGCGAGACCCAGTACTTC
.	TRBV6-5	.	TRBJ1-2	CASSYSLSNYGYTF	TGTGCCAGCAGTTACTCTCTCTCTAACTATGGCTACACCTTC
.	TRBV14	TRBD1	TRBJ2-7	CASSTGPYEQYF	TGTGCCAGTTCGACAGGGCCCTACGAGCAGTACTTC
once	TRBV5-6	.	TRBJ1-2	CASSPGDGRLGGYTF	TGTGCCAGCAGCCCGGGGGACGGACGACTCGGGGGCTACACCTTC
.	TRBV30	.	TRBJ1-3	CAWSALSSGNTIYF	TGTGCCTGGAGCGCGTTAAGCTCTGGAAACACCATATATTTT
.	TRBV5-4	.	TRBJ2-5	CASSLAGTETQYF	TGTGCCAGCAGCTTGGCGGGAACGGAGACCCAGTACTTC
once	TRBV14	TRBD1	TRBJ1-2	CASSQDWTGRGYGYTF	TGTGCCAGCAGCCAAGACTGGACAGGGAGGGGCTATGGCTACACCTTC
.	TRBV7-9	TRBD1	TRBJ1-2	CASSSTGTGYGYTF	TGTGCCAGCAGCTCTACAGGGACAGGGTATGGCTACACCTTC
.	TRBV30	.	TRBJ2-2	CAWKGDAGELFF	TGTGCCTGGAAGGGGGACGCCGGGGAGCTGTTTTTT
.	TRBV2	TRBD1	TRBJ1-1	CASSELETGGVTEAFF	TGTGCCAGCAGTGAATTGGAGACAGGGGGCGTCACTGAAGCTTTCTTT
once	TRBV5-1	.	TRBJ1-2	CASSSGANYGYTF	TGCGCCAGCAGCTCCGGAGCTAACTATGGCTACACCTTC
.	TRBV5-5	.	TRBJ2-7	CASSFLGQVSYEQYF	TGTGCCAGCAGCTTTCTAGGGCAGGTTTCCTACGAGCAGTACTTC